The rows below give T cell receptor beta chains drawn from one sample of a study of blood T cells in healthy people across ages. Via MiXCR, TCRdb re-called the 5' RACE reads, giving one row per CDR3 protein. The sample records 800,000 to 950,000 distinct CDR3 sequences, 36% being singletons. Sequencing was performed on blood. The receptors were sampled from a man aged 18 to 30 in good health. CDR3s include the opening cysteine and the closing phenylalanine or tryptophan. A D gene is named only where the DNA matches it firmly. Rows may omit the clone size; those that give it use once, few, many or a size class.

size,length,D,J,V,CDR3,DNA
many,14,NA,TRBJ1-6,TRBV12-3/TRBV12-4,CASSFGAYNSPLHF,TGTGCCAGCAGTTTCGGGGCCTATAATTCACCCCTCCACTTT
few,12,NA,TRBJ1-1,TRBV20-1,CSARGRNTEAFF,TGCAGTGCTAGAGGGAGAAACACTGAAGCTTTCTTT
many,14,TRBD1,TRBJ1-2,TRBV20-1,CSAGGYRGGDGYTF,TGCAGTGCGGGCGGATACAGGGGAGGGGATGGCTACACCTTC
NA,13,NA,TRBJ1-2,TRBV5-1,CASSPDGRYGYTF,TGCGCCAGCAGCCCGGACGGCCGCTATGGCTACACCTTC
few,14,TRBD1,TRBJ1-6,TRBV6-2/TRBV6-3,CASTSGQSNSPLHF,TGTGCCAGCACCTCGGGACAGTCAAATTCACCCCTCCACTTT
NA,13,NA,TRBJ2-7,TRBV7-3,CATSTPAHNEQYF,TGTGCCACCTCGACCCCCGCCCACAATGAGCAGTACTTC
many,12,NA,TRBJ2-1,TRBV6-6,CASTVQGHEQFF,TGTGCCAGCACCGTACAGGGCCATGAGCAGTTCTTC
few,13,TRBD2,TRBJ2-7,TRBV7-6,CASSLGDYYEQYF,TGTGCCAGCAGCTTAGGGGACTACTACGAGCAGTACTTC
NA,16,TRBD2,TRBJ2-2,TRBV2,CASRTGTSGRTGELFF,TGTGCCAGCAGGACCGGGACTAGCGGGCGGACCGGGGAGCTGTTTTTT
many,13,NA,TRBJ2-7,TRBV12-3/TRBV12-4,CASSGTASYEQYF,TGTGCCAGCAGCGGAACAGCGTCCTACGAGCAGTACTTC
NA,15,TRBD2,TRBJ2-3,TRBV12-3/TRBV12-4,CASSTSGARTDTQYF,TGTGCCAGCAGCACCAGCGGGGCCCGCACAGATACGCAGTATTTT
few,15,NA,TRBJ1-5,TRBV7-3,CASSPGGDGNQPQHF,TGTGCCAGCAGCCCGGGGGGGGATGGCAATCAGCCCCAGCATTTT
few,12,NA,TRBJ1-6,TRBV27,CASGTNNSPLHF,TGTGCCAGCGGGACCAATAATTCACCCCTCCACTTT